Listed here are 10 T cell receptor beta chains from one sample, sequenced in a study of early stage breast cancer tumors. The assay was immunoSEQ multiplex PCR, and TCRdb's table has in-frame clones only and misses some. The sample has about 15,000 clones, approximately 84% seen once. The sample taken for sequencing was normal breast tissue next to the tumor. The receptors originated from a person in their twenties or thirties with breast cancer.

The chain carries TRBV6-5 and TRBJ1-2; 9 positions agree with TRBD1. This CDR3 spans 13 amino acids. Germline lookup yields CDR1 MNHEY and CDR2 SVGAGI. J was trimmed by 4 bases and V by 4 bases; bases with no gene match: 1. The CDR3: CASSLTGGYGYTF. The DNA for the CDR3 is TGTGCCAGCAGTTTGACAGGGGGCTATGGCTACACCTTC.

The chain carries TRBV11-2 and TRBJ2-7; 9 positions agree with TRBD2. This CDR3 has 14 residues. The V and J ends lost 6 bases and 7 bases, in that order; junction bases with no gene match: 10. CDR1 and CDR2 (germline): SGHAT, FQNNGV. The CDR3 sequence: CASSLAGTAREQYF. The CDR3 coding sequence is TGTGCCAGCAGTCTAGCGGGAACGGCTAGGGAGCAGTACTTC.

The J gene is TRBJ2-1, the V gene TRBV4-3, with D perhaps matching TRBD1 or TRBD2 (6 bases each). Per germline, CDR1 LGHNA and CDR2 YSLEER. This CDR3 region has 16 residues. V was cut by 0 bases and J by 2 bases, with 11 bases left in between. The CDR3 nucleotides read TGCGCCAGCAGCCAAGAGGGGGGCGGGACCTACAATGAGCAGTTCTTC. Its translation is CASSQEGGGTYNEQFF.

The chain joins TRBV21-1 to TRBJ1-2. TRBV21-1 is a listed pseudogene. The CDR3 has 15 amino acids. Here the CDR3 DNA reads TGTGCCAGCAGCAAATTCGAGGGCGGGGACTATGGCTACACCTTC. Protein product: CASSKFEGGDYGYTF.

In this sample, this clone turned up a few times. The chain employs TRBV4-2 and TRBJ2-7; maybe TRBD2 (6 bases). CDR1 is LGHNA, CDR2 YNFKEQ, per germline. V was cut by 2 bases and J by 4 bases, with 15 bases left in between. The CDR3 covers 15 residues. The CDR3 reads CASSQIQGGSYEQYF. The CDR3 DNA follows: TGTGCCAGCAGCCAAATTCAGGGAGGTAGTTACGAGCAGTACTTC.

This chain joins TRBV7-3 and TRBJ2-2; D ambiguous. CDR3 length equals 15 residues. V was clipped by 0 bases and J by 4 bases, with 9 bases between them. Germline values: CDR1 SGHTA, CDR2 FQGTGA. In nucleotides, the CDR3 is TGTGCCAGCAGCTTAACCGGCCCTGCCACCGGGGAGCTGTTTTTT. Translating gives CASSLTGPATGELFF.

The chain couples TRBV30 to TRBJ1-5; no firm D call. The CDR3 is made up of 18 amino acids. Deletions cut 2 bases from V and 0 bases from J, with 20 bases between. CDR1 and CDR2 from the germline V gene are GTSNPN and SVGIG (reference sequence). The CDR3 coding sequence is TGTGCCTGGAGTCCCCTAGAGTTCCAGGCTTATAGCAATCAGCCCCAGCATTTT. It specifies CAWSPLEFQAYSNQPQHF. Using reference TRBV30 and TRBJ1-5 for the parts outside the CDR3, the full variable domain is SQTIHQWPATLVQPVGSPLSLECTVEGTSNPNLYWYRQAAGRGLQLLFYSVGIGQISSEVPQNLSASRPQDRQFILSSKKLLLSDSGFYLCAWSPLEFQAYSNQPQHFGDGTRLSIL.

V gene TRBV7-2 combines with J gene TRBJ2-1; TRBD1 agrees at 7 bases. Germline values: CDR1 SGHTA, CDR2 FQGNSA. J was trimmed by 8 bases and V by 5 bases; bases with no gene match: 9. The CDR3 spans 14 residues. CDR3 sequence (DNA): TGTGCCAGCAGCCGCCAGACAGGGCGAGATGAGCAGTTCTTC. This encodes CASSRQTGRDEQFF. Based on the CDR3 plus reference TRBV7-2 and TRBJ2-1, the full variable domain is GAGVSQSPSNKVTEKGKDVELRCDPISGHTALYWYRQSLGQGLEFLIYFQGNSAPDKSGLPSDRFSAERTGGSVSTLTIQRTQQEDSAVYLCASSRQTGRDEQFFGPGTRLTVL.

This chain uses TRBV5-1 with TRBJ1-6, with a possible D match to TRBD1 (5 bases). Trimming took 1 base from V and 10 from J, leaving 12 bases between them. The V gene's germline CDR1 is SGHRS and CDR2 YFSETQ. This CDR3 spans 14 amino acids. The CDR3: CASSLRSGGSPLHF. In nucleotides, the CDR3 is TGCGCCAGCAGCTTGCGGTCGGGGGGGTCACCCCTCCACTTT.

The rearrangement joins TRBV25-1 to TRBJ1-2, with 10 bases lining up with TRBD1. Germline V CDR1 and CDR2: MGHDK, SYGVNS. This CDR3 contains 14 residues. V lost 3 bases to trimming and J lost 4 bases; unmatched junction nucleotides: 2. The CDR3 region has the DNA TGTGCCAGCAGTGACGGACAGGGGGGCTATGGCTACACCTTC. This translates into CASSDGQGGYGYTF.